Below are 22 T cell receptor beta chains sequenced from a single sample in a study of T-cell memory formation after mild COVID-19 (dated by TCRdb to 2020 to 2022). The method behind the library was 5' RACE. Sequencing relied on an Illumina NovaSeq 6000. The public reads were reprocessed in TCRdb via fastp at Q25 and MiXCR, keeping in-frame beta chains. One record per CDR3 amino acid sequence lists the most common genes and DNA. The sample table lists under 650,000 distinct CDR3 sequences, around 17% of them with a count of one. The leading ten clones occupy around 12% of the sample. Sequenced sample: PBMCs or a T cell subset sorted from them (not recorded which). These receptors came from an adult woman who had mild COVID-19 (a few samples of this study predate the infection). The sample titles of this study are shuffled in the database, so cell type and time point are left out; the donor was told from shared clones.

This sequence joins TRBV12-5 and TRBJ2-1; 9 nucleotides agree with TRBD2. J lost 3 bases, V lost 1 base, and 1 base had no gene match. CDR1 and CDR2 from the germline V gene are LGHNT and FRNRAP. The CDR3 is made up of 15 amino acids. CDR3 sequence reads: CASGLASGIYNEQFF. In DNA form, the CDR3 reads TGTGCTAGTGGTTTGGCTAGCGGGATCTACAATGAGCAGTTCTTC. Full variable domain (remainder filled in from reference TRBV12-5 and TRBJ2-1): DARVTQTPRHKVTEMGQEVTMRCQPILGHNTVFWYRQTMMQGLELLAYFRNRAPLDDSGMPKDRFSAEMPDATLATLKIQPSEPRDSAVYFCASGLASGIYNEQFFGPGTRLTVL.

The chain couples TRBV20-1 to TRBJ2-7; D is perhaps TRBD2 (6 bases). The CDR3 covers 12 residues. With 3 bases removed from V and 2 bases from J, the gap between germline ends came to 8 bases. The V gene's germline CDR1 is DFQATT and CDR2 SNEGSKA (reference sequence). The CDR3: CSARGLTYEQYF. CDR3 nucleotide sequence: TGCAGTGCTAGGGGACTGACCTACGAGCAGTACTTC.

In its sample, this clonotype was seen a few times. The chain couples TRBV6-1 to TRBJ2-3; tentatively, D is TRBD2 (5 bases). This CDR3 region has 12 residues. Trimming stripped 4 bases from V and 5 bases from J, with 7 bases between. CDR1 and CDR2 (germline): MNHNS, SASEGT. The CDR3 region has the DNA TGTGCCAGCAGTGCCGGGATAGATACGCAGTATTTT. Encoded protein: CASSAGIDTQYF.

The chain combines TRBV30 with TRBJ2-7; 8 bases are a match to TRBD1. Germline loops: CDR1 GTSNPN, CDR2 SVGIG (reference sequence). The CDR3 runs 15 residues. With 2 bases clipped from V and 0 bases from J, the junction kept 6 bases outside the gene matches. The CDR3 loop reads CAWSPRDRSSYEQYF. In DNA, the CDR3 is TGTGCCTGGAGTCCACGGGACAGGTCCTCCTACGAGCAGTACTTC.

The chain employs TRBV14 and TRBJ1-1, with TRBD1 identical over 7 bases. The V gene's germline CDR1 is SGHDN and CDR2 FVKESK. This CDR3 spans 16 amino acids. J was trimmed by 0 bases and V by 4 bases; bases with no gene match: 8. The CDR3 DNA reads TGTGCCAGCAGCCCCAGACAGGGCGGGGTGAACACTGAAGCTTTCTTT. It codes for CASSPRQGGVNTEAFF.

This clonotype was seen a handful of times. This chain links TRBV20-1 with TRBJ1-5, with 7 positions matching TRBD1. The V gene's germline CDR1 is DFQATT and CDR2 SNEGSKA (reference sequence). The ends lost 0 bases at V and 1 base at J; junction bases unmatched: 6. This CDR3 has 16 amino acids. The CDR3 here is CSARDLTGASNQPQHF. The CDR3 region has the DNA TGCAGTGCTAGAGATCTAACAGGGGCGAGCAATCAGCCCCAGCATTTT.

This clonotype was seen a handful of times. This chain joins TRBV19 and TRBJ2-4; 7 positions agree with TRBD1. From germline, CDR1 is LNHDA and CDR2 SQIVND (reference sequence). The junction had 8 bases not matched to a gene; V was cut back by 3 bases and J by 6 bases. The CDR3 has 15 residues. The CDR3 DNA reads as TGTGCCAGTAGTATTGTAGGACAGGTGGGAAACATTCAGTACTTC. This sequence encodes CASSIVGQVGNIQYF.

This clonotype turned up a few times. The V call is TRBV9, the J call TRBJ2-7, with a weak D call TRBD1 (6 bases). Trimming took off 0 bases at V and 6 bases at J, with 10 bases between the two ends. The CDR3 is made up of 13 amino acids. CDR1 is SGDLS, CDR2 YYNGEE, per germline. DNA of the CDR3: TGTGCCAGCAGCGTAGGGGGGCGCAGCGAGCAGTACTTC. This gives the protein CASSVGGRSEQYF.

The chain is built from TRBV29-1 and TRBJ2-1; 8 nucleotides line up with TRBD1. Germline V lookup: CDR1 SQVTM, CDR2 ANQGSEA. Trimming took 3 bases from V and 4 from J; bases not matched to a gene: 5. This CDR3 contains 14 residues. CDR3 bases: TGCAGCGTTGAGGTCAGGGGGCAGTACAATGAGCAGTTCTTC. Protein: CSVEVRGQYNEQFF.

The gene calls are TRBV5-1 and TRBJ2-3, with 8 nucleotides matching TRBD1. The CDR3 has 16 residues. Trimming at V came to 0 bases and at J to 0 bases, leaving 3 bases not matched to a gene. Germline V gene lookup returns CDR1 SGHRS and CDR2 YFSETQ. CDR3 residues: CASSLEGQASTDTQYF. CDR3 sequence (DNA): TGCGCCAGCAGCTTGGAGGGACAGGCTAGCACAGATACGCAGTATTTT.

This clonotype has just a few counts. The rearrangement joins TRBV21-1 to TRBJ2-5; the table assigns TRBD1, which was not confirmed against the DNA. TRBV21-1 is listed as a pseudogene. CDR3 length: 17 residues. The CDR3 spells CASSKRVEGGPGGTQYF. CDR3 nucleotides: TGTGCCAGCAGCAAAAGGGTTGAGGGGGGGCCTGGAGGGACCCAGTACTTC.

Only a few counts were recorded for this clonotype. The rearrangement joins TRBV5-4 to TRBJ2-7; D remains ambiguous. Trimming cost V 1 base and J 4 bases, with 9 bases left between them. The CDR3 consists of 13 residues. Germline lookup yields CDR1 SGHNT and CDR2 YYREEE (reference sequence). As DNA, the CDR3 is TGTGCCAGCAGCTTGTATGGCCCTTACGAGCAGTACTTC. Translated, it gives CASSLYGPYEQYF.

The V call is TRBV12-3 or TRBV12-4, the J call TRBJ2-1, with 7 bases lining up with TRBD2. Trimming took 3 bases from V and 6 from J; bases not matched to a gene: 8. This CDR3 comprises 15 residues. The DNA for the CDR3 is TGTGCCAGCAGTTTGGGCGGGAGCGCTGGCAATGAGCAGTTCTTC. Protein: CASSLGGSAGNEQFF.

V gene TRBV9 combines with J gene TRBJ1-6; D remains unclear. In germline, CDR1 is SGDLS, CDR2 YYNGEE. The CDR3 extends over 14 amino acids. V was pared by 2 bases and J by 6 bases, with 9 bases between. As DNA, the CDR3 is TGTGCCAGCAGCGTTCAACAGTCTAATTCACCCCTCCACTTT. It specifies CASSVQQSNSPLHF.

This sequence joins TRBV7-2 and TRBJ2-7, with D hard to call. The CDR3 sequence is 15 residues long. Germline assignment: CDR1 SGHTA and CDR2 FQGNSA. Trimming left V 1 base short and J 0 bases short, with 10 bases between. This chain's CDR3 is CASSLGAASSYEQYF. The CDR3 nucleotides read TGTGCCAGCAGCTTAGGGGCTGCCAGCTCCTACGAGCAGTACTTC.

The chain employs TRBV10-3 and TRBJ2-3; 7 positions agree with TRBD2. The V and J ends lost 7 bases and 2 bases, in that order; junction bases with no gene match: 9. The CDR3 extends over 15 amino acids. Germline lookup yields CDR1 ENHRY and CDR2 SYGVKD. The CDR3 sequence is CAIKEYGGNTDTQYF. The CDR3 DNA is TGTGCCATCAAAGAATACGGGGGGAACACAGATACGCAGTATTTT.

The table lists this clonotype with a few counts. The rearrangement links TRBV5-1 to TRBJ2-1, with 10 bases identical to TRBD2. The CDR3 spans 16 residues. J lost 8 bases, V lost 3 bases, and 11 bases had no gene match. Germline V lookup: CDR1 SGHRS, CDR2 YFSETQ. The CDR3 DNA is TGCGCCAGCAGCTCAGGAGCGGGGGGGAGCGGTGATGAGCAGTTCTTC. Protein product: CASSSGAGGSGDEQFF. The variable domain in full, completed from reference TRBV5-1 and TRBJ2-1, reads KAGVTQTPRYLIKTRGQQVTLSCSPISGHRSVSWYQQTPGQGLQFLFEYFSETQRNKGNFPGRFSGRQFSNSRSEMNVSTLELGDSALYLCASSSGAGGSGDEQFFGPGTRLTVL.

This clonotype was recorded a few times. The rearrangement uses TRBV12-3 or TRBV12-4 and TRBJ1-5; the D is unclear. The CDR3 consists of 12 residues. V lost 3 bases and J 11 bases, leaving 11 bases between the germline ends. CDR3 residues: CASSFLREAQHF. The CDR3 DNA reads TGTGCCAGCAGTTTTCTAAGGGAGGCCCAGCATTTT.

V usage is TRBV5-4 and J usage is TRBJ2-1, with TRBD2 identical over 12 bases. The CDR3 is 14 amino acids. Germline CDR1 and CDR2: SGHNT and YYREEE (reference sequence). V gave up 7 bases and J gave up 11 bases; unmatched junction bases: 10. CDR3 DNA sequence: TGTGCCAGCCGGCTAGCGGGAGGGCCCCCTAAGCAGTTCTTC. This codes for CASRLAGGPPKQFF.

The chain carries TRBV20-1 and TRBJ2-3, with D tentatively TRBD2 (6 bases). The germline CDR1 and CDR2 sequences are DFQATT and SNEGSKA (reference sequence). V lost 3 bases and J lost 5, with 21 bases in between. The CDR3 runs to 16 residues. The CDR3 DNA is TGCAGTGCTAGTGGAGGGGCGGTTGGTGGTATAGATACGCAGTATTTT. It yields the protein CSASGGAVGGIDTQYF.

The chain is built from TRBV18 and TRBJ2-1; 9 nucleotides line up with TRBD1. The germline V gene encodes CDR1 KGHSH and CDR2 LQKENI. The J segment lost 6 bases and the V segment lost 3 bases, leaving 6 bases of the junction unmatched. CDR3 length equals 15 residues. CDR3 sequence: CASSPGTGRINEQFF. Written as DNA, the CDR3 is TGTGCCAGCTCACCTGGGACAGGGAGGATCAATGAGCAGTTCTTC. Full variable domain (missing parts from reference TRBV18 and TRBJ2-1): NAGVMQNPRHLVRRRGQEARLRCSPMKGHSHVYWYRQLPEEGLKFMVYLQKENIIDESGMPKERFSAEFPKEGPSILRIQQVVRGDSAAYFCASSPGTGRINEQFFGPGTRLTVL.

This sequence joins TRBV5-1 and TRBJ2-1; 10 bases are a match to TRBD2. CDR1 and CDR2 from the germline V gene are SGHRS and YFSETQ. The J segment lost 6 bases and the V segment lost 4 bases, leaving 10 bases of the junction unmatched. The CDR3 has 16 residues. CDR3 residues: CASSPGLALRGNEQFF. CDR3 coding DNA: TGCGCCAGCAGCCCGGGACTAGCGCTACGTGGCAATGAGCAGTTCTTC.